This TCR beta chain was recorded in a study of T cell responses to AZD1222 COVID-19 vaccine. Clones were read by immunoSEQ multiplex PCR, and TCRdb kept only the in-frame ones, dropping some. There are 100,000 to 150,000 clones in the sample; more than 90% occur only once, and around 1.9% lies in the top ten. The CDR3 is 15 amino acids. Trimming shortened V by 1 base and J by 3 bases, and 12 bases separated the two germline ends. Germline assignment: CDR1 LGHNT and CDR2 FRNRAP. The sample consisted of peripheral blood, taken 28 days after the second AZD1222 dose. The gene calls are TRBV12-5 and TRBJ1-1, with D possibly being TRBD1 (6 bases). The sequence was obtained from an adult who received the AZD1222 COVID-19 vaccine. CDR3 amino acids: CASGLGGAKHTEAFF. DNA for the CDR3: TGTGCTAGTGGTTTGGGGGGGGCCAAGCACACTGAAGCTTTCTTT. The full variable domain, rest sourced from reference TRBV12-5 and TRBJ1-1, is DARVTQTPRHKVTEMGQEVTMRCQPILGHNTVFWYRQTMMQGLELLAYFRNRAPLDDSGMPKDRFSAEMPDATLATLKIQPSEPRDSAVYFCASGLGGAKHTEAFFGQGTRLTVV.